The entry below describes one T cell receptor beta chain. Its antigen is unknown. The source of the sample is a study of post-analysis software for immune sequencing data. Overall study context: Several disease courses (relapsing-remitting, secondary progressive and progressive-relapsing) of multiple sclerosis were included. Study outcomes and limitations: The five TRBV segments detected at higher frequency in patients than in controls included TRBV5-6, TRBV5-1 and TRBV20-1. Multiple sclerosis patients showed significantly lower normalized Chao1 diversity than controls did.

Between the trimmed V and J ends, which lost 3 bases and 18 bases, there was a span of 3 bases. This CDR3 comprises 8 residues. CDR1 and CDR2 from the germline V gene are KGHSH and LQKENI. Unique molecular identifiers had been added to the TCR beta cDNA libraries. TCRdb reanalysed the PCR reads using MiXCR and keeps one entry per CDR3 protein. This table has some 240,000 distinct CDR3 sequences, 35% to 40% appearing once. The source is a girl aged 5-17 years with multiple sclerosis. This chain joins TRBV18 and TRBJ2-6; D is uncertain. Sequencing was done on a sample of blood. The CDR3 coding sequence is TGTGCCAGCTCACCCCGGACTTTC. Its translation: CASSPRTF.